Sequencing of this T cell receptor beta chain was carried out in a study of tumor and adjacent non-tumor tissue in lung cancer. A modified ARM-PCR protocol with three rounds of nested PCR amplified TCRbeta. TCRdb itself ran the multiplex PCR reads through MiXCR, one entry per CDR3 protein. Here the sample spans approximately 120,000 distinct CDR3 sequences, under 65% being singletons. This CDR3 region has 14 residues. In germline, CDR1 is WSHSY, CDR2 SAAADI. On this clonotype: The junction shows a germline mismatch at one end, possibly a read error.

This sample's RNA came from whole unsorted tissue. The normal lung tissue was taken more than 3 cm from the tumor edge. The rearrangement links TRBV10-2 to TRBJ2-5; the D is unclear. The source is a man in his sixties with non-small cell lung cancer. Sequenced input: distant non-tumor lung tissue. CDR3 region: CDSSGSRTKETQYF. The CDR3 nucleotides read TGCGACAGCAGTGGTAGTAGGACCAAAGAGACCCAGTACTTC.